This T cell receptor beta chain derives from a study of T-cell memory formation after mild COVID-19. TCRdb ran MiXCR on the 5' RACE reads and lists one entry per CDR3 protein. The table lists tens of thousands of distinct CDR3 sequences, more than 20% of them singletons. This clonotype appeared many times. The CDR3 is 16 amino acids. Germline lookup yields CDR1 SGHTA and CDR2 FQGNSA. J was trimmed by 5 bases and V by 5 bases; bases with no gene match: 6. The sequencing sample was made of PBMCs or a T cell subset sorted from them (not recorded which). The chain carries TRBV7-2 and TRBJ2-1; TRBD2 agrees at 13 bases. This receptor was obtained from a man aged 18 to 30 who had mild COVID-19 (a few samples of this study predate the infection). Cell type and time point are not known. The CDR3 is CASSPRLAGGHNEQFF. CDR3 nucleotides: TGTGCCAGCAGCCCCAGACTAGCGGGGGGCCACAATGAGCAGTTCTTC. Combining the CDR3 with reference TRBV7-2 and TRBJ2-1 gives the whole variable domain GAGVSQSPSNKVTEKGKDVELRCDPISGHTALYWYRQSLGQGLEFLIYFQGNSAPDKSGLPSDRFSAERTGGSVSTLTIQRTQQEDSAVYLCASSPRLAGGHNEQFFGPGTRLTVL.